Listed below are T cell receptor beta chains from one sample, sequenced in a study of cytomegalovirus exposure and HLA in healthy donors. Sequencing was performed with immunoSEQ multiplex PCR; in TCRdb, only in-frame clones are kept and a portion is missing. In the table there are 90,000 to 120,000 clones, about four fifths of which are singletons. Specimen: PBMCs. These receptors all stem from a man aged 25 to 40 in good health and CMV-seropositive. CDR3s include the opening cysteine and the closing phenylalanine or tryptophan. A D gene is named only where the DNA matches it firmly. Only part of the rows carry a size: once, few, many, or a class if the clone is expanded.

clone size	V gene	J gene	D gene	CDR3 protein	CDR3 DNA
-	TRBV19	TRBJ2-5	TRBD2	CASSIGLAGEETQYF	TGTGCCAGTAGTATTGGGCTAGCGGGGGAAGAGACCCAGTACTTC
-	TRBV14	TRBJ2-4	-	CASSQVQNGGQYF	TGTGCCAGCAGCCAAGTCCAGAATGGAGGTCAGTACTTC
-	TRBV6-1	TRBJ2-7	TRBD1	CASFRTGNSYEQYF	TGTGCCAGCTTTAGGACAGGCAACTCCTACGAGCAGTACTTC
once	TRBV27	TRBJ2-3	TRBD2	CASRGRLAGNTDTQYF	TGTGCCAGCAGAGGCAGGCTAGCGGGGAACACAGATACGCAGTATTTT
-	TRBV27	TRBJ1-5	-	CASSSSQGWQPQHF	TGTGCCAGCAGTTCCTCACAGGGATGGCAGCCCCAGCATTTT
-	TRBV11-3	TRBJ2-6	-	CASSLDHPPRGANVLTF	TGTGCCAGCAGCTTAGATCATCCCCCGAGAGGGGCCAACGTCCTGACTTTC
-	TRBV9	TRBJ1-1	-	CASSPTSGEEAFF	TGTGCCAGCAGCCCCACATCGGGGGAAGAAGCTTTCTTT
-	TRBV2	TRBJ1-1	-	CASSEGTLAFF	TGTGCCAGCAGTGAAGGGACACTGGCTTTCTTT
-	TRBV6-6	TRBJ2-6	-	CASSPVSSGANVLTF	TGTGCCAGCAGCCCAGTAAGCTCTGGGGCCAACGTCCTGACTTTC
-	TRBV28	TRBJ1-2	-	CASSLLVVASGYTF	TGTGCCAGCAGTTTATTGGTAGTAGCTTCTGGCTACACCTTC
-	TRBV4-1	TRBJ2-1	-	CASSLPRDNYEQFF	TGCGCCAGCAGCCTGCCTAGGGACAATTATGAGCAGTTCTTC
-	TRBV5-1	TRBJ1-5	-	CASSLEGGGNQPQHF	TGCGCCAGCAGCTTGGAAGGGGGTGGCAATCAGCCCCAGCATTTT
-	TRBV30	TRBJ2-2	-	CAWSVTIGELFF	TGTGCCTGGAGTGTTACTATCGGGGAGCTGTTTTTT
-	TRBV5-4	TRBJ2-7	-	CASSTIPGQTKTYEQYF	TGTGCCAGCAGCACTATCCCAGGACAGACCAAAACCTACGAGCAGTACTTC
once	TRBV19	TRBJ1-2	-	CASDRGGLGYTF	TGTGCCAGTGATCGGGGGGGGCTTGGCTACACCTTC
once	TRBV5-6	TRBJ1-6	TRBD1	CASGWDSRSYNSPLHF	TGTGCCAGCGGATGGGACAGTCGATCTTATAATTCACCCCTCCACTTT
-	TRBV7-9	TRBJ1-1	-	CASSSNSGAEAFF	TGTGCCAGCAGCTCAAATTCAGGGGCTGAAGCTTTCTTT
-	TRBV6-6	TRBJ1-1	-	CASSLAGMVEAFF	TGTGCCAGCAGCCTAGCGGGAATGGTTGAAGCTTTCTTT
-	TRBV10-2	TRBJ1-5	-	CASGQTDGSNQPQHF	TGCGCCAGCGGTCAGACAGACGGGAGCAATCAGCCTCAGCATTTT
-	TRBV5-1	TRBJ2-1	TRBD2	CASSRSGGNSDEQFF	TGCGCCAGCAGCCGAAGCGGGGGGAATAGCGATGAGCAGTTCTTC
-	TRBV5-1	TRBJ1-1	TRBD1	CASSAGTGLPNTEAFF	TGCGCCAGCAGCGCCGGGACAGGGCTGCCGAACACTGAAGCTTTCTTT
-	TRBV9	TRBJ1-2	-	CASSPNSNSYGYTF	TGTGCCAGCAGCCCCAACTCAAATTCCTATGGCTACACCTTC
-	TRBV7-9	TRBJ2-7	-	CASSTMDRSEQYF	TGTGCCAGCAGTACAATGGACAGATCCGAGCAGTACTTC
-	TRBV19	TRBJ2-2	TRBD1	CASSIVRRTGGSGELFF	TGTGCCAGTAGTATAGTTAGGAGGACAGGGGGCTCCGGGGAGCTGTTTTTT
-	TRBV11-2	TRBJ2-7	TRBD2	CASSSTSGGLYEQYF	TGTGCCAGCAGCTCGACTAGCGGGGGGCTCTACGAGCAGTACTTC
once	TRBV7-9	TRBJ2-7	-	CSSSLGRRFYEQYF	TGTTCCAGCAGCTTAGGGCGCAGGTTCTACGAGCAGTACTTC
-	TRBV7-6	TRBJ1-6	-	CASSRTDLGSPLHF	TGTGCCAGCAGCCGTACAGATTTGGGTTCACCCCTCCACTTT